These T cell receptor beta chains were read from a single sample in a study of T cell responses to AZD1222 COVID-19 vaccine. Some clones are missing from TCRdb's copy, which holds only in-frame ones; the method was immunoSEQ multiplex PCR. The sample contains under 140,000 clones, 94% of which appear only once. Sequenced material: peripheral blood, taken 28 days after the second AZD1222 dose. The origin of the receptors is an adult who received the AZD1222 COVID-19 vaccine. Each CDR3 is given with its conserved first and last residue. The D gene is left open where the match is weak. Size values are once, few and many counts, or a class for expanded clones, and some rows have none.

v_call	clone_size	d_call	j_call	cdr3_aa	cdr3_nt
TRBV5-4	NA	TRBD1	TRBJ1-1	CASSIQGRRGAEAFF	TGTGCCAGCAGCATACAGGGGCGCCGCGGGGCTGAAGCTTTCTTT
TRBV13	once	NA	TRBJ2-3	CASSLVGVGTDTQYF	TGTGCCAGCAGCTTAGTTGGCGTTGGCACAGATACGCAGTATTTT
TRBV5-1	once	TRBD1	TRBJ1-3	CASSTGTGRASGNTIYF	TGCGCCAGCAGCACCGGGACAGGGCGAGCCTCTGGAAACACCATATATTTT
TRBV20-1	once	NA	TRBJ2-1	CSALGGEQFF	TGCAGTGCGCTGGGCGGTGAGCAGTTCTTC
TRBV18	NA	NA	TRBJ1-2	CASSPVEPNYGYTF	TGTGCCAGCTCACCGGTCGAACCTAACTATGGCTACACCTTC
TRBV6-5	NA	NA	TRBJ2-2	CATRTENTGELFF	TGTGCTACCCGGACAGAAAACACCGGGGAGCTGTTTTTT
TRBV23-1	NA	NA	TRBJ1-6	CASSPAQPRNPLHF	TGCGCCAGCAGTCCTGCACAGCCCCGAAATCCCCTCCACTTT
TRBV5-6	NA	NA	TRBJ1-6	CASTPRGLSSYNSPLHF	TGTGCCAGCACGCCGCGGGGGTTAAGCTCCTATAATTCACCCCTCCACTTT
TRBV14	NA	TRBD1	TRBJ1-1	CASNTGARGLAEAFF	TGTGCCAGCAACACAGGGGCGCGAGGTTTGGCTGAAGCTTTCTTT
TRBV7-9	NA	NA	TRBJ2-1	CASRFRMETYNEQFF	TGTGCCAGCAGGTTTAGGATGGAAACCTACAATGAGCAGTTCTTC
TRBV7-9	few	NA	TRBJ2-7	CASSLDTGGYEQYF	TGTGCCAGCAGCTTAGATACAGGAGGCTACGAGCAGTACTTC
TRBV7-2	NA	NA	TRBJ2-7	CASSLGASLYEQYF	TGTGCCAGCAGCTTAGGGGCTAGCCTCTACGAGCAGTACTTC
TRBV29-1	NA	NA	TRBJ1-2	CSVLEWQGRMGYTF	TGCAGCGTATTAGAGTGGCAGGGGAGGATGGGCTACACCTTC
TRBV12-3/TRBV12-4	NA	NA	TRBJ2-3	CASSLVRTRGYF	TGTGCCAGCAGTTTAGTCAGAACTAGGGGGTATTTT
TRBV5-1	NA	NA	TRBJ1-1	CASSRGKDTEAFF	TGCGCCAGCAGCCGGGGGAAGGACACTGAAGCTTTCTTT
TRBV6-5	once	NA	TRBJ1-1	CASSYSFRAGAEAFF	TGTGCCAGCAGTTACTCCTTCAGGGCGGGCGCTGAAGCTTTCTTT
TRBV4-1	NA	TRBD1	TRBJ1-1	CASSLMTGGGGNTEAFF	TGCGCCAGCAGCCTAATGACAGGGGGCGGTGGGAACACTGAAGCTTTCTTT
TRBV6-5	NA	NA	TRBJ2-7	CASSYHDGPYEQYF	TGTGCCAGCAGTTACCATGACGGACCCTACGAGCAGTACTTC
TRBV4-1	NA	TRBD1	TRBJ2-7	CASSQDRQGTYEQYF	TGCGCCAGCAGCCAAGATAGACAGGGCACCTACGAGCAGTACTTC
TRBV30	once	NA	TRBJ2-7	CAWSVQSGSMYEQYF	TGTGCCTGGAGTGTACAATCGGGTTCTATGTACGAGCAGTACTTC
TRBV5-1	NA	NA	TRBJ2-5	CASSIRQQETQYF	TGCGCCAGCAGCATTAGACAGCAAGAGACCCAGTACTTC
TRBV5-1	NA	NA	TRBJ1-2	CASSPQWGDYGYTF	TGCGCCAGCAGCCCCCAATGGGGTGACTATGGCTACACCTTC
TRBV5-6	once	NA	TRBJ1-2	CASSPRGPGYTF	TGTGCCAGCAGCCCCAGGGGACCGGGCTACACCTTC
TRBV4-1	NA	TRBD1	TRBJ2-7	CASSQDSGYGTVPYEQYF	TGCGCCAGCAGCCAAGATTCTGGGTATGGGACAGTCCCCTACGAGCAGTACTTC
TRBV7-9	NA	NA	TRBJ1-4	CAGGANEKLFF	TGTGCCGGAGGGGCAAATGAAAAACTGTTTTTT
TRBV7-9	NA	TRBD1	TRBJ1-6	CALGPDRDSPLHF	TGTGCCCTAGGTCCCGACAGGGATTCACCCCTCCACTTT
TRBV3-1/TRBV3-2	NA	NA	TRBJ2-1	CASSLASSGLAASEQFF	TGTGCCAGCAGCCTCGCCTCATCGGGGCTAGCAGCTAGTGAGCAGTTCTTC
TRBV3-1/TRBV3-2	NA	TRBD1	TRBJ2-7	CASSQATGGIDEQYF	TGTGCCAGCAGCCAAGCTACAGGGGGCATCGACGAGCAGTACTTC
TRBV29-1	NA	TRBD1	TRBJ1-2	CSVVLVRQGLDYGYTF	TGCAGCGTTGTCTTAGTGAGACAGGGATTAGACTATGGCTACACCTTC
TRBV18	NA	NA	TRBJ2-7	CASGTGGYQSEQYF	TGTGCCAGCGGAACCGGGGGCTATCAAAGCGAGCAGTACTTC
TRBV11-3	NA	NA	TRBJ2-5	CASSLSVLETQYF	TGTGCCAGCAGCTTAAGTGTTTTGGAGACCCAGTACTTC
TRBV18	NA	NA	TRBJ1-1	CASSQEMLNTEAFF	TGTGCCAGCTCGCAGGAAATGTTGAACACTGAAGCTTTCTTT
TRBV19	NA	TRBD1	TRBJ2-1	CASSRDRGAWNEQFF	TGTGCCAGTAGTAGGGACAGGGGCGCGTGGAATGAGCAGTTCTTC
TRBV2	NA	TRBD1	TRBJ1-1	CASRATGGAGRNTEAFF	TGTGCCAGCAGGGCGACAGGGGGCGCGGGTCGGAACACTGAAGCTTTCTTT
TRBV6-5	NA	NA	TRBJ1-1	CASSYSRGSTEAFF	TGTGCCAGCAGTTACTCAAGGGGCAGCACTGAAGCTTTCTTT
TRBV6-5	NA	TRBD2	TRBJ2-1	CASSYFGLAGGNEQFF	TGTGCCAGCAGTTATTTCGGACTAGCGGGGGGCAATGAGCAGTTCTTC
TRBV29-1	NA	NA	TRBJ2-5	CSVEDGRDGQETQYF	TGCAGCGTTGAAGATGGCCGGGACGGACAAGAGACCCAGTACTTC
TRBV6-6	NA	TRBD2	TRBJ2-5	CASSRRTSGGAPQETQYF	TGTGCCAGCAGTCGCAGGACTAGCGGGGGGGCTCCACAAGAGACCCAGTACTTC
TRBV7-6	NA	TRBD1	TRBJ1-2	CASSPVDGTVYGYTF	TGTGCCAGCAGCCCAGTAGACGGGACAGTCTATGGCTACACCTTC
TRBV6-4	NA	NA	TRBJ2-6	CASSRSLSGSGANVLTF	TGTGCCAGCTCTCGTAGTCTCAGTGGCTCTGGGGCCAACGTCCTGACTTTC
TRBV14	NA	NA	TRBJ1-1	CASSPGRKTEAFF	TGTGCCAGCAGCCCAGGTAGGAAGACTGAAGCTTTCTTT
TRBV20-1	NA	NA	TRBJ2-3	CSVPVTDTQYF	TGCAGTGTTCCGGTAACAGATACGCAGTATTTT